This T cell receptor (beta chain) was obtained from a study of cytomegalovirus exposure and HLA in healthy donors. Measured with immunoSEQ multiplex PCR; TCRdb has only the in-frame clones, and not every one. This sample has fewer than 400,000 clones, with more than 80% found just once. The germline V gene has CDR1 MNHEY and CDR2 SMNVEV (reference sequence). Trimming cost V 4 bases and J 3 bases, with 13 bases left between them. This CDR3 contains 15 residues. Findings and limits, study-wide: Specific recognition of CMV antigens was confirmed in vitro for a few chains (all CMV-associated). TCR sequences were mostly rare, though some public TCRs occurred in many donors. First-cohort TCR clusters tended to co-occur in the roughly 130 validation repertoires, a later analysis found.

The donors were in the approximately 120-subject validation cohort; that cohort was separate from the approximately 700-subject first cohort. This clone was seen ten or more times. Its antigen is still unknown. The clonotype originates from a woman aged 18-29 years in good health and CMV-seronegative. V usage is TRBV27 and J usage is TRBJ2-1; possible D gene TRBD2, 6 bases. Sequences were obtained from PBMCs. Here the CDR3 reads CASSWRSGSYNEQFF. In nucleotides, the CDR3 is TGTGCCAGCAGTTGGCGGTCCGGGAGCTACAATGAGCAGTTCTTC.